This T cell receptor (beta chain) was retrieved from a study of blood T cell repertoires in COVID-19 (dated by TCRdb to the early 2020s). About the investigation overall: The collaborator samples originated in the United States, Italy and Spain and spanned the acute and convalescent phases of COVID-19. Sample metadata almost always included a de-identified subject ID, COVID-19 status, age in years and sex. Deeply sampled blood TCRbeta repertoires from subjects exposed to, actively infected with, or recovered from COVID-19 were included in the dataset. The material from the prospective study consisted of cDNA or gDNA derived from T cells, B-cell-depleted T cells, or PBMCs. Where HLA class I and class II types were available, the types were taken from metadata supplied by the sample provider, not from assay-based typing. A freely available public database, intended as a resource for researchers studying the immune response to SARS-CoV-2, is where the repertoires were released. The samples were drawn from two sources: the first 160 participants of the ongoing ImmuneRACE study, and 950 to 1,500 subjects contributed by 6 global collaborators. Paper-wide results and their limitations: The amount of clinical and demographic metadata varied by source and participant and was provided uncurated.

Turning to this clone: This receptor's antigen is unknown. The input lacks base qualities; no much larger clone sits a single base away.

Collaborating institutions collected whole blood in K2EDTA tubes following their own protocols. For TCRbeta analysis, collaborator samples were shipped as frozen whole blood, as isolated PBMCs, or as DNA extracted from either sample type. The CDR1 and CDR2 encoded by the germline V gene are SGHVS and FQNEAQ. Reading from cysteine to phenylalanine, the CDR3 counts 16 amino acids. Only the CDR3 portion is preserved as DNA: 48 bases, with reading frame beginning at the first base. The germline V and J ends show losses of 2 bases and 4 bases respectively, and no gene match explains 7 bases of the junction. TCRbeta CDR3 regions were amplified from genomic DNA by means of the immunoSEQ Assay, a bias-controlled multiplex PCR. The authors' analysis ran thus. Within the assay, amplification of reference gene primers was used to estimate how many nucleated cells each sample contained. To quantify the absolute abundance of each unique TCRbeta CDR3 rearrangement, sequence reads were collapsed and filtered. For each sample, productive Simpson clonality was calculated as the square root of Simpson's diversity index over productive rearrangements. The source is immuneACCESS, and TCRdb retained only in-frame sequences with V and J called. Part of the clones is not carried over; for the studies checked, unresolved V genes explain less than half of this, and the remainder is unexplained. D and trimming were read from the DNA, whereas the V and J calls and clone size are those reported in that table. Counted in this sample were around 37,000 clones; about 88% of them appeared once. The top ten constitute 2% to 2.5% of the sample.

Recombination connected TRBV7-8 to TRBJ2-5, with TRBD2 matching 10 junction bases. Specimen: peripheral blood. The TCR sequence derives from a human donor in a cohort sampled during active COVID-19. Read as DNA, the sequence is TGTGCCAGCAGCTTACTCCTAGCGGGGGTCGTAGAGACCCAGTACTTC. It translates as CASSLLLAGVVETQYF.